Listed below are T cell receptor beta chains from one sample, sequenced in a study of cytomegalovirus exposure and HLA in healthy donors. TCRdb's copy holds only in-frame clones and misses some; the assay was immunoSEQ multiplex PCR. The sample features approximately 120,000 clones, with 0.9% to 1.2% in its top ten. Sequenced material: PBMCs. Receptor source: a man younger than 35 in good health and CMV-seronegative. CDR3s include the opening cysteine and the closing phenylalanine or tryptophan.

j_call | cdr3_length | v_call | cdr3_aa
TRBJ1-2 | 15 | TRBV27 | CASSDFGTGGYGYTF
TRBJ2-5 | 16 | TRBV28 | CASSTVRGGLGETQYF
TRBJ2-7 | 14 | TRBV5-1 | CASSLVQGAYEQYF
TRBJ1-4 | 15 | TRBV27 | CASSPIRDRNEKLFF
TRBJ2-7 | 14 | TRBV7-2 | CASSLASSSYEQYF
TRBJ2-3 | 18 | TRBV6-1 | CASSEDRGPAIGTDTQYF
TRBJ1-3 | 17 | TRBV6-1 | CASSEVILPRGGNTIYF
TRBJ2-7 | 15 | TRBV5-1 | CASSSRQGRIHEQYF
TRBJ2-1 | 12 | TRBV11-2 | CASSPFPNEQFF
TRBJ2-1 | 15 | TRBV9 | CASSVTSSVYNEQFF
TRBJ2-5 | 17 | TRBV5-1 | CASSLGTRAFGGETQYF
TRBJ2-7 | 16 | TRBV7-8 | CASSLVGTPSSYEQYF
TRBJ2-1 | 16 | TRBV27 | CASSKLSGGAYNEQFF
TRBJ1-1 | 15 | TRBV5-1 | CASSSTTGFNTEAFF
TRBJ2-7 | 13 | TRBV6-1 | CASSEIWRGEQYF
TRBJ1-5 | 14 | TRBV29-1 | CSAKGTGTNQPQHF
TRBJ1-5 | 13 | TRBV28 | CASTFIGVQPQHF
TRBJ2-3 | 15 | TRBV5-5 | CASSLGGTSQPAQYF
TRBJ2-1 | 12 | TRBV18 | CASSRDSHERFF